This paragraph covers one T cell receptor (beta chain) sequence. The data were taken from a study of blood T cell repertoires in COVID-19. Study information: Samples representing acute and convalescent COVID-19 were sourced from the United States, Italy and Spain. PBMCs, B-cell-depleted T cells, or T cells provided the cDNA or gDNA that made up the material.

Authors' data handling: Reference gene primers were amplified, and this amplification served to estimate nucleated cell counts. TCRdb's table, derived via immunoSEQ multiplex PCR, lists solely in-frame clones and lacks some. D and trimming were read from the DNA, whereas the V and J calls and clone size are those reported in that table. The sample holds roughly 330,000 clones, roughly 90% seen once. This receptor was identified in a man between 18 and 35 years old who had recovered from COVID-19. The sequenced material came from peripheral blood.

In nucleotides, the CDR3 is TGTGCCAGCTCACCACTCTCGGGCTCTGGGGCCAACGTCCTGACTTTC. It yields the protein CASSPLSGSGANVLTF. The rearrangement links TRBV18 to TRBJ2-6; D gene ambiguous. Germline CDR1 KGHSH, CDR2 LQKENI. V lost 1 base and J 0 bases, leaving 7 bases between the germline ends. This CDR3 comprises 16 residues.